This T cell receptor (beta chain) was sequenced during a study of beta chain features in type 1 diabetes. Study as a whole: Regarding age, gender and cell yields, patients proved similar to healthy donors.

The V end lost 1 base, the J end lost 9 bases, and 9 bases lay between the germline ends. The CDR3 is 12 residues long. The V gene's germline CDR1 is MNHNY and CDR2 SVGAGI (reference sequence). The study reverse transcribed the entire isolated RNA, so it sequenced expressed TCRB transcripts. Measured with immunoSEQ multiplex PCR; TCRdb has only the in-frame clones, and not every one. The data show hundreds of thousands of clones, 15% to 17% seen once. The sequenced sample consisted of naive CD4+ T cells from blood. V usage is TRBV6-6 and J usage is TRBJ1-1; D remains unclear. This sequence originates from a young man in good health. CDR3 bases: TGTGCCAGCAGTTACTTGAAGGGAAAAGCTTTCTTT. This translates into CASSYLKGKAFF.